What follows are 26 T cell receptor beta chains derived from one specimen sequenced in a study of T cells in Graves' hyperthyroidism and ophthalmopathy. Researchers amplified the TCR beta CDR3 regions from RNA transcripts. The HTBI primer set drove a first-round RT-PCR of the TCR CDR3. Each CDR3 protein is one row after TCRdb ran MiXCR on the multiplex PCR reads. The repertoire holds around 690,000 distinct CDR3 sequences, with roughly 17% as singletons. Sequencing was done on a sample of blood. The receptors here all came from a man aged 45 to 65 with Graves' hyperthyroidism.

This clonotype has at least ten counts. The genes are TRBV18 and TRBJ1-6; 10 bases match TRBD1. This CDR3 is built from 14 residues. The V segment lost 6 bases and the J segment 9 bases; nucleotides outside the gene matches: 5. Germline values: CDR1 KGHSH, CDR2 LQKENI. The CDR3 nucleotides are TGTGCCAGCTCGGCCGGGACAGGGGCTTCACCCCTCCACTTT. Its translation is CASSAGTGASPLHF.

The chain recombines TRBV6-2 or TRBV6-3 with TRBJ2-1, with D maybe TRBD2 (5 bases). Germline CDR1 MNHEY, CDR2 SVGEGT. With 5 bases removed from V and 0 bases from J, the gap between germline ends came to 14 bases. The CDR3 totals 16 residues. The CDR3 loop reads CASSALVGGSYNEQFF. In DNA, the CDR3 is TGTGCCAGCAGTGCCCTGGTAGGAGGCTCCTACAATGAGCAGTTCTTC.

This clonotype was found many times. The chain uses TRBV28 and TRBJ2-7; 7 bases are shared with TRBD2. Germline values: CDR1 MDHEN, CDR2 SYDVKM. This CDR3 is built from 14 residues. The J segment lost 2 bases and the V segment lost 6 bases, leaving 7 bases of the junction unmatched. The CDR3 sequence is CASSYTLATYEQYF. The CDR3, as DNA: TGTGCCAGCAGCTACACACTAGCGACCTACGAGCAGTACTTC.

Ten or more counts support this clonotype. CDR3 loop: CASSIAGGNYYEQYF. CDR3 nucleotides: TGTGCCAGTAGTATAGCAGGCGGGAATTACTACGAGCAGTACTTC. This chain uses TRBV19 with TRBJ2-7; TRBD2 is a possible D gene (6 bases). V was pared by 1 base and J by 3 bases, with 13 bases between. CDR3 length equals 15 residues. The germline V gene encodes CDR1 LNHDA and CDR2 SQIVND (reference sequence).

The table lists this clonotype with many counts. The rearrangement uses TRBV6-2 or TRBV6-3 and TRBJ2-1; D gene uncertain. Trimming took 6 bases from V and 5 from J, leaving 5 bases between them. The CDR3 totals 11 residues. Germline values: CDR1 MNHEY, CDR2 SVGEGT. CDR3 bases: TGTGCCAGCAGGGGTAACAATGAGCAGTTCTTC. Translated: CASRGNNEQFF.

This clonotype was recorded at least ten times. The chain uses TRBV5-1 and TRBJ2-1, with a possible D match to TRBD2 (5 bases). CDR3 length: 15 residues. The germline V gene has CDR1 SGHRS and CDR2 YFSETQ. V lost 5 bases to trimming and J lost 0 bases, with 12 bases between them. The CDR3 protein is CASSSAESSYNEQFF. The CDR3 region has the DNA TGCGCCAGCAGTAGCGCCGAGAGCTCCTACAATGAGCAGTTCTTC. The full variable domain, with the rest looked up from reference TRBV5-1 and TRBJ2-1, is KAGVTQTPRYLIKTRGQQVTLSCSPISGHRSVSWYQQTPGQGLQFLFEYFSETQRNKGNFPGRFSGRQFSNSRSEMNVSTLELGDSALYLCASSSAESSYNEQFFGPGTRLTVL.

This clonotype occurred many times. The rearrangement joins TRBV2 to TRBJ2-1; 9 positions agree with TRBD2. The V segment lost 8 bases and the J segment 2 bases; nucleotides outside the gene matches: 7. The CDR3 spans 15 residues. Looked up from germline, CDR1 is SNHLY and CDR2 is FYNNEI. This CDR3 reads CASPRLAAPYNEQFF. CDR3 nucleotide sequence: TGTGCCAGCCCTAGACTAGCGGCTCCCTACAATGAGCAGTTCTTC.

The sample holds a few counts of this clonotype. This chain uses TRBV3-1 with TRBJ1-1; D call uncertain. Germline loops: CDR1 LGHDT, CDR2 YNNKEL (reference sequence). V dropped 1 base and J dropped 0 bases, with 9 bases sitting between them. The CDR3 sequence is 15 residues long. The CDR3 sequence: CASSQGGALNTEAFF. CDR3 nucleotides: TGTGCCAGCAGCCAAGGGGGAGCTTTGAACACTGAAGCTTTCTTT.

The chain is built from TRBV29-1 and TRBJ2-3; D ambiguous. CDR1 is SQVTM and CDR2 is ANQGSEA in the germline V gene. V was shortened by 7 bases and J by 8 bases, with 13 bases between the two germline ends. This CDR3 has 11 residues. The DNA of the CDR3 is TGCAGCGCTACCGGCTGGGGTACGCAGTATTTT. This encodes CSATGWGTQYF.

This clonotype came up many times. The CDR3 region has the DNA TGTGCCAGCAGCTTAGCCACTAGCGATTACACAGATACGCAGTATTTT. Its protein product is CASSLATSDYTDTQYF. The rearrangement links TRBV7-6 to TRBJ2-3, with 7 bases that match TRBD2. The CDR3 runs to 16 residues. Germline loops: CDR1 SGHVS, CDR2 FNYEAQ. The ends lost 0 bases at V and 2 bases at J; junction bases unmatched: 5.

The CDR3 bases are TGTGCCAGCAGGAATCACCGCATTGGAACAGATACGCAGTATTTT. It is translated as CASRNHRIGTDTQYF. This chain connects TRBV6-1 to TRBJ2-3; D unresolved. Germline values: CDR1 MNHNS, CDR2 SASEGT. Trimming cost V 6 bases and J 3 bases, with 16 bases left between them. The CDR3 loop spans 15 amino acids.

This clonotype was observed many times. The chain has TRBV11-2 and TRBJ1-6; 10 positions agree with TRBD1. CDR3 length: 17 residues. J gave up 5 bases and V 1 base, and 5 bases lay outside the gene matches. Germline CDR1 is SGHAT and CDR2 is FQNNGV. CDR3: CASSLVTGGRDNSPLHF. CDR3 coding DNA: TGTGCCAGCAGCTTAGTGACAGGGGGCCGGGATAATTCACCCCTCCACTTT.

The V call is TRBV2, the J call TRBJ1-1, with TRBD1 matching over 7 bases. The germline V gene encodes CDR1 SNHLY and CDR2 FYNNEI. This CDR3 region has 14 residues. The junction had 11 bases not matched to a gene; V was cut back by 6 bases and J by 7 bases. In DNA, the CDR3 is TGTGCCAGCAGATCAGGAGGGGGCTGGGGTGAAGCTTTCTTT. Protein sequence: CASRSGGGWGEAFF. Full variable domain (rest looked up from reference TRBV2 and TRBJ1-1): EPEVTQTPSHQVTQMGQEVILRCVPISNHLYFYWYRQILGQKVEFLVSFYNNEISEKSEIFDDQFSVERPDGSNFTLKIRSTKLEDSAMYFCASRSGGGWGEAFFGQGTRLTVV.

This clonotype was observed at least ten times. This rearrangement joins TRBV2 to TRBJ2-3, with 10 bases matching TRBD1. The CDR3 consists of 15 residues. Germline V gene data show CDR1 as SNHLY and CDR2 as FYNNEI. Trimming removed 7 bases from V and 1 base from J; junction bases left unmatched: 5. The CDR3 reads CASNRDRGGTDTQYF. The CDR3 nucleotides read TGTGCCAGCAACCGGGACAGGGGCGGCACAGATACGCAGTATTTT.

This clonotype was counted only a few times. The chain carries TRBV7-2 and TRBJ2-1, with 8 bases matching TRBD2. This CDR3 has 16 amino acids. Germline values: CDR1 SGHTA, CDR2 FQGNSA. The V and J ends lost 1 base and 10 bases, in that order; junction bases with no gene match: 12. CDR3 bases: TGTGCCAGCAGCTTAGGGTTTAGCGGGATTTCACGGGAGCAGTTCTTC. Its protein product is CASSLGFSGISREQFF.

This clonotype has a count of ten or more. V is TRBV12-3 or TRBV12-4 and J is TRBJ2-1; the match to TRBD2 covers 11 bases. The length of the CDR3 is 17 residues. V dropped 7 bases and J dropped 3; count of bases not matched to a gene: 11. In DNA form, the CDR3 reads TGTGCCAGCACCCCAAACCCCGGGACTAGCGGCTACAATGAGCAGTTCTTC. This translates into CASTPNPGTSGYNEQFF.

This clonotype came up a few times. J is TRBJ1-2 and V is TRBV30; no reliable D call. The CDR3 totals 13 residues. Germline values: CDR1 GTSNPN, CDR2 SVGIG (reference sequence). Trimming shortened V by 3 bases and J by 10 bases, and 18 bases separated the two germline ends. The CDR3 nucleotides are TGTGCCTGGAGGGAGCCCTCAGTGAGCGCCTACACCTTC. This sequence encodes CAWREPSVSAYTF.

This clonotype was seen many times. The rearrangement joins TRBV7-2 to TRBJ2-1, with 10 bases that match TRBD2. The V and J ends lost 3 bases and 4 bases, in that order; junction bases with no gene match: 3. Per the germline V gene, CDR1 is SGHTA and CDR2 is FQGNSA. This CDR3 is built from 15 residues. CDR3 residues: CASSFWTSGYNEQFF. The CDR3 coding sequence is TGTGCCAGCAGCTTTTGGACTAGCGGTTACAATGAGCAGTTCTTC.

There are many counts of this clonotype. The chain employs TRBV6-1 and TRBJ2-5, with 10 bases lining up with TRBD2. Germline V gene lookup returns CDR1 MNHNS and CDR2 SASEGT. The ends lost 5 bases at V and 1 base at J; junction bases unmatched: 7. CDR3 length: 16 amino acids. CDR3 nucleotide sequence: TGTGCCAGCAGTTCATTGGTAGCGGGAGGCCAAGAGACCCAGTACTTC. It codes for CASSSLVAGGQETQYF.

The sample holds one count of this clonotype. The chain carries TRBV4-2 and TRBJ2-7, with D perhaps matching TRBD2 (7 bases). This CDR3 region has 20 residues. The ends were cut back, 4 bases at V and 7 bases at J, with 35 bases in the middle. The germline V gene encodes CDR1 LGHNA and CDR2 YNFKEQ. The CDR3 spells CASSLPDIYPGTTYRGEQYF. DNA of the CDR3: TGTGCCAGCAGCCTTCCCGACATATACCCTGGGACTACCTATAGGGGGGAGCAGTACTTC.

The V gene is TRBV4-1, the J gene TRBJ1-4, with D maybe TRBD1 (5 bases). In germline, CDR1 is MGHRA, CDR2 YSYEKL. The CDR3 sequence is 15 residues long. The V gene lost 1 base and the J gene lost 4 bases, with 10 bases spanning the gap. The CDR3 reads CASSQGDHGNEKLFF. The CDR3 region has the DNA TGCGCCAGCAGCCAAGGGGACCACGGTAATGAAAAACTGTTTTTT.

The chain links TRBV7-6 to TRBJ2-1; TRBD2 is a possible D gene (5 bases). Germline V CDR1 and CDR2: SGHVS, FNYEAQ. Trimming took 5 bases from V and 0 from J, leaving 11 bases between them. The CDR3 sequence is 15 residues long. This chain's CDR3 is CASSEDYGSYNEQFF. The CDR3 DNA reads TGTGCCAGCAGCGAAGACTATGGCTCCTACAATGAGCAGTTCTTC.

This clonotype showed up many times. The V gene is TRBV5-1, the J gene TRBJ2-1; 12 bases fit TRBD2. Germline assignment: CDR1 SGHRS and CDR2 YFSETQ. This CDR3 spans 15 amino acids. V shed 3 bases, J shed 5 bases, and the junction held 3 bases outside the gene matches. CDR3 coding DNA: TGCGCCAGCAGCTGGAGGACTAGCGGGAACAATGAGCAGTTCTTC. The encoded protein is CASSWRTSGNNEQFF.

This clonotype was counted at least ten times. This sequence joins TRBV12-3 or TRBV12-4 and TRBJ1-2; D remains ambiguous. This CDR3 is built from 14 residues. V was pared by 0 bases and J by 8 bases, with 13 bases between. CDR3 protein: CASSLAQRAGGYTF. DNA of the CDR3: TGTGCCAGCAGTTTAGCGCAAAGGGCCGGCGGCTACACCTTC.

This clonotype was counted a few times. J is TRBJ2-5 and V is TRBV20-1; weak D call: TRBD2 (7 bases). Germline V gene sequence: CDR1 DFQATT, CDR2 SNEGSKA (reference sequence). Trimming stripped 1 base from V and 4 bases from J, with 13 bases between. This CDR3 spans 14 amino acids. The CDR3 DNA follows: TGCAGTGCTAGAGGGGGAGGGGGGAGAGAGACCCAGTACTTC. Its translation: CSARGGGGRETQYF.

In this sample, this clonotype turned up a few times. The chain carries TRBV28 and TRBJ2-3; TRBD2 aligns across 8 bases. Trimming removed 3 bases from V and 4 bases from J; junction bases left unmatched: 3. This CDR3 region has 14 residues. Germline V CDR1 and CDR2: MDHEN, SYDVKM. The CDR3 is CASSFGGGPDTQYF. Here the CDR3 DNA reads TGTGCCAGCAGTTTCGGCGGGGGGCCAGATACGCAGTATTTT.